This T cell receptor beta chain was found in a study of vaccination effects on CD4 cells after COVID-19. Broader study findings: In the late period after vaccination, infection- and vaccine-induced clones contracted markedly. There was only 1 of 255 vaccine-induced clones in healthy vaccinees that cross-reacted with common cold coronaviruses.

Clones were sequenced by immunoSEQ multiplex PCR, and TCRdb holds only the in-frame ones, with some missing. Here the sample spans approximately 28,000 clones, around 75% being singletons. As concerns this clone: Its antigen is undetermined.

This CDR3 is 16 amino acids long. Germline-derived CDR1 and CDR2 are MNHEY and SVGAGI. The V segment lost 0 bases and the J segment 6 bases; nucleotides outside the gene matches: 6. ViraFEST assay sequencing came after antigen-specific CD4+ T cells were expanded with viral peptide pools. At the end of less than 12 days of culture, CD4+ T cells were isolated. Each person got two doses of an mRNA SARS-CoV-2 vaccine, BNT162b2 or mRNA-1273. Wells of around 2 million PBMC each were grown with about 9.5 IU/ml IL-2 and about 10 ug/ml peptides. Source: CD4+ T cells from PBMCs cultured with SARS-CoV-2 spike peptides, taken after COVID-19 vaccination. This sequence joins TRBV6-5 and TRBJ2-2, with 8 bases matching TRBD1. The receptor's source is a human donor who received a COVID-19 vaccine. Some clones in this sample may be carry-over from other donors' samples. In DNA form, the CDR3 reads TGTGCCAGCAGTTACTCGAGCGGACAGGGCCCCGGGGAGCTGTTTTTT. Protein: CASSYSSGQGPGELFF.